This record covers a single T cell receptor (beta chain). In the original processing: Reference gene primer amplification yielded estimated nucleated cell counts. Sequenced by immunoSEQ multiplex PCR; TCRdb stores in-frame clones only, minus some. Clone size and V and J calls were adopted from that table, with D and trimming inferred from the DNA. The sample has a few hundred thousand clones; 70% to 90% are singletons. The source of the sample is a study of blood T cell repertoires in COVID-19. Study details: Samples of COVID-19 (acute and convalescent) were obtained from the United States, Italy and Spain. PBMCs, B-cell-depleted T cells, or T cells provided the cDNA or gDNA that made up the material.

V lost 0 bases and J lost 4; bases outside the gene matches: 5. The CDR3 covers 15 residues. CDR1 LNHDA and CDR2 SQIVND come from the germline V gene (reference sequence). Sequencing was performed on peripheral blood. The TCR was taken from a woman aged 55-69 years with acute or convalescent COVID-19. The chain has TRBV19 and TRBJ1-1; 7 positions agree with TRBD1. The CDR3 sequence is CASSIDQGDTTEAFF. CDR3 DNA: TGTGCCAGTAGTATAGATCAGGGGGATACCACTGAAGCTTTCTTT.